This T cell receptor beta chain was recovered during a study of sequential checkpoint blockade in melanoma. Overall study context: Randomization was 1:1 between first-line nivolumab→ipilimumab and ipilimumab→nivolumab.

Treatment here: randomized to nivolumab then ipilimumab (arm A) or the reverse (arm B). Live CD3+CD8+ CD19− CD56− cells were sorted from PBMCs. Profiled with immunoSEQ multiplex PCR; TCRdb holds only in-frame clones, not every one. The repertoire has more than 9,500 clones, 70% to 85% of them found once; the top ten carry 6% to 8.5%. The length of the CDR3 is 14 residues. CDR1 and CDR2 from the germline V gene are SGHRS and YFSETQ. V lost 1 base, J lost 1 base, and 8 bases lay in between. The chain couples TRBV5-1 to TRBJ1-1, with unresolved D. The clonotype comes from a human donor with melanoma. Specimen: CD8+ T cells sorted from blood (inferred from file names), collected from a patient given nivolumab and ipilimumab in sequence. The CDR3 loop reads CASSLYSGNTEAFF. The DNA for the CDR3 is TGCGCCAGCAGCTTGTATTCAGGGAACACTGAAGCTTTCTTT.